The 5 T cell receptor beta chains below were found in one sample sequenced in a study of vaccination and CD4 T cells after COVID-19 (dated by TCRdb to the early 2020s). The library was made by PCR. The data were produced on an Illumina iSeq 100. TCRdb itself trimmed the public reads at Q25 with fastp, ran MiXCR and retained productive beta chains. Records with the same CDR3 protein are collapsed into one entry carrying the most frequent genes and DNA. This sample comprises 26,000 or so distinct CDR3 sequences, around 49% of them detected only once. Of the sample, around 5.9% falls within the top ten clones. Reading the label with the study, this specimen's time point is: late sampling 161 to 241 days after vaccination in three convalescent patients. The material sequenced was CD4+ T cells from blood, taken about 7 months after SARS-CoV-2 vaccination. These receptors all come from a human donor who had recovered from COVID-19.

This sequence joins TRBV6-2 or TRBV6-3 and TRBJ2-3, with a possible D match to TRBD1 (6 bases). The ends were cut back, 6 bases at V and 2 bases at J, with 12 bases in the middle. Germline loops: CDR1 MNHEY, CDR2 SVGEGT. The CDR3 has 14 amino acids. The CDR3 protein is CASSQQGPTDTQYF. CDR3 nucleotides: TGTGCCAGCAGCCAACAGGGTCCCACAGATACGCAGTATTTT.

The table lists this clonotype with a few counts. The V gene is TRBV5-6, the J gene TRBJ2-7; 12 bases are a match to TRBD1. V was pared by 4 bases and J by 2 bases, with 4 bases of the junction left unmatched. The CDR3 spans 15 residues. CDR1 SGHDT and CDR2 YYEEEE come from the germline V gene. This chain's CDR3 is CASSPGTGGPYEQYF. CDR3 nucleotide sequence: TGTGCCAGCAGCCCAGGGACAGGGGGCCCCTACGAGCAGTACTTC.

This clonotype has just one count. V gene TRBV18 combines with J gene TRBJ1-6; D gene unclear. The ends were cut back, 8 bases at V and 0 bases at J, with 11 bases in the middle. Germline-derived CDR1 and CDR2 are KGHSH and LQKENI. The CDR3 length is 15 residues. DNA for the CDR3: TGTGCCAGCGTCCTGAAGAGCTCCTATAATTCACCCCTCCACTTT. It specifies CASVLKSSYNSPLHF.

The chain uses TRBV6-1 and TRBJ2-1, with 9 bases identical to TRBD2. Germline V CDR1 and CDR2: MNHNS, SASEGT. There are 15 residues in the CDR3. J lost 2 bases, V lost 6 bases, and 5 bases had no gene match. CDR3 coding DNA: TGTGCCAGCAGCCCCGGACTAGCGCCCTACAATGAGCAGTTCTTC. Translated, it gives CASSPGLAPYNEQFF.

The chain recombines TRBV20-1 with TRBJ2-3, with D hard to call. Trimming left V 3 bases short and J 2 bases short, with 12 bases between. The CDR3 is made up of 14 amino acids. The germline V gene has CDR1 DFQATT and CDR2 SNEGSKA (reference sequence). The CDR3 is CSASPIGITDTQYF. The DNA of the CDR3 is TGCAGTGCTAGCCCAATCGGAATCACAGATACGCAGTATTTT.